These T cell receptor beta chains were read from a single sample in a study of cytomegalovirus exposure and HLA in healthy donors. Assay used: immunoSEQ multiplex PCR; TCRdb lists only in-frame clones, some missing. This sample has about 140,000 clones, with 70% found just once. The sequencing sample was made of PBMCs. These receptors all come from a woman aged 25 to 39 in good health and CMV-seronegative. The CDR3 runs from the conserved cysteine through the conserved F or W. D genes are given only for firm matches. Expanded clones get a size class; other rows say once, few or many, or leave the size out.

size	D	V	J	CDR3	DNA
-	-	TRBV4-1	TRBJ1-1	CASSQDRIRGIAEAFF	TGCGCCAGCAGCCAAGATCGCATCAGGGGTATCGCTGAAGCTTTCTTT
-	TRBD1	TRBV7-9	TRBJ2-7	CASSATPGQGVGEQYF	TGTGCCAGCAGCGCCACCCCGGGACAGGGTGTGGGAGAGCAGTACTTC
-	-	TRBV19	TRBJ2-6	CASIPRGAGANVLTF	TGTGCCAGTATCCCCCGGGGTGCTGGGGCCAACGTCCTGACTTTC
-	TRBD1	TRBV30	TRBJ2-7	CAWGTGSSYEQYF	TGTGCCTGGGGGACAGGCAGCTCCTACGAGCAGTACTTC
-	TRBD1	TRBV6-6	TRBJ2-5	CASSSTGAQETQYF	TGTGCCAGCAGTTCGACAGGGGCCCAAGAGACCCAGTACTTC
-	TRBD2	TRBV2	TRBJ2-2	CASLAGVYTGELFF	TGTGCCAGCCTAGCGGGAGTGTACACCGGGGAGCTGTTTTTT
-	-	TRBV2	TRBJ1-1	CASSSGLRYTEAFF	TGTGCCAGCAGCTCAGGATTAAGGTACACTGAAGCTTTCTTT
-	TRBD1	TRBV7-7	TRBJ1-4	CASSLGRGQGDEKLFF	TGTGCTAGCAGCTTGGGTCGTGGACAGGGAGATGAAAAACTGTTTTTT
-	-	TRBV7-9	TRBJ1-5	CASSLGSGGNQPQHF	TGTGCCAGCAGCTTAGGGAGCGGGGGCAATCAGCCCCAGCATTTT
-	TRBD2	TRBV28	TRBJ2-7	CASRYLTSGSYEQYF	TGTGCCAGCAGATATCTGACTAGCGGGAGCTACGAGCAGTACTTC
few	TRBD1	TRBV6-5	TRBJ2-5	CASSYEGAQETQYF	TGTGCCAGCAGTTACGAGGGGGCCCAAGAGACCCAGTACTTC
-	-	TRBV7-9	TRBJ1-2	CASSSQVNGYTF	TGTGCCAGCAGCTCACAGGTTAATGGCTACACCTTC
once	TRBD1	TRBV7-7	TRBJ2-2	CASSLAQGAGELFF	TGTGCTAGCAGCTTAGCACAGGGGGCCGGGGAGCTGTTTTTT
-	-	TRBV28	TRBJ1-2	CASSGGDRPYYGYTF	TGTGCCAGCAGCGGAGGAGACAGGCCCTACTATGGCTACACCTTC
-	-	TRBV30	TRBJ2-1	CASLKGKGNEQFF	TGTGCCTCGCTCAAGGGGAAGGGGAATGAGCAGTTCTTC
-	-	TRBV21-1	TRBJ2-2	CASSKRFRGSGRWGGELFF	TGTGCCAGCAGCAAAAGGTTTAGGGGTAGCGGGAGATGGGGCGGGGAGCTGTTTTTT
once	TRBD2	TRBV18	TRBJ2-7	CASSPPGLANEQYF	TGTGCCAGCTCACCACCGGGACTAGCTAACGAGCAGTACTTC
-	TRBD2	TRBV7-2	TRBJ2-3	CASSLVAGLETDTQYF	TGTGCCAGCAGCTTAGTAGCGGGACTAGAGACGGATACGCAGTATTTT
-	TRBD2	TRBV29-1	TRBJ2-1	CSAMGLVYNEQFF	TGCAGCGCCATGGGACTAGTATACAATGAGCAGTTCTTC
-	TRBD2	TRBV6-5	TRBJ2-1	CASSFASGILQSQFF	TGTGCCAGCAGTTTCGCTAGCGGGATTTTACAGTCGCAGTTCTTC
-	-	TRBV5-6	TRBJ2-5	CASSFPGTGETQYF	TGTGCCAGCAGCTTTCCGGGAACGGGGGAGACCCAGTACTTC
-	-	TRBV29-1	TRBJ2-1	CSITGTNEQFF	TGCAGCATAACCGGGACAAATGAGCAGTTCTTC
few	TRBD1	TRBV28	TRBJ2-5	CASRAGQAGEETQYF	TGTGCCAGCAGAGCCGGACAGGCGGGTGAAGAGACCCAGTACTTC
-	TRBD2	TRBV13	TRBJ2-1	CASSLGRLAGGGNEQFF	TGTGCCAGCAGCTTAGGGAGACTAGCGGGGGGCGGAAATGAGCAGTTCTTC
-	TRBD2	TRBV30	TRBJ2-1	CAWSVVWRTSGYNEQFF	TGTGCCTGGAGTGTAGTATGGAGGACTAGCGGGTACAATGAGCAGTTCTTC
-	TRBD1	TRBV28	TRBJ1-2	CASSLRTGVNYGYTF	TGTGCCAGCAGTTTGCGAACAGGGGTTAACTATGGCTACACCTTC
-	-	TRBV5-6	TRBJ1-6	CASSATISNSPLHF	TGTGCCAGCAGCGCGACAATTAGTAATTCACCCCTCCACTTT
few	TRBD1	TRBV2	TRBJ1-1	CASRWDRDNEAFF	TGTGCCAGCAGATGGGACAGGGACAATGAAGCTTTCTTT
-	TRBD1	TRBV6-1	TRBJ1-2	CASSRTGFDGYTF	TGTGCCAGCAGTCGGACAGGTTTCGATGGCTACACCTTC
-	-	TRBV7-7	TRBJ2-2	CASSLDGNTGELFF	TGTGCTAGCAGCTTAGACGGGAACACCGGGGAGCTGTTTTTT
-	-	TRBV28	TRBJ2-5	CASSSPALETQYF	TGTGCCAGCAGTTCACCAGCGTTGGAGACCCAGTACTTC
few	TRBD1	TRBV5-6	TRBJ1-6	CASSLGDRWGSPLHF	TGTGCCAGCAGCTTGGGGGACAGATGGGGATCACCCCTCCACTTT
-	TRBD2	TRBV28	TRBJ2-7	CASSLWLAGSVEQYF	TGTGCCAGCAGTTTATGGCTAGCGGGATCGGTCGAGCAGTACTTC
-	-	TRBV5-1	TRBJ1-2	CASSLEAHRTGGYTF	TGCGCCAGCAGCTTGGAGGCCCACAGAACGGGGGGCTACACCTTC
-	TRBD2	TRBV4-1	TRBJ2-3	CASSQEPLQGGSTDTQYF	TGCGCCAGCAGCCAAGAGCCCCTTCAGGGAGGGAGCACAGATACGCAGTATTTT
-	TRBD1	TRBV7-6	TRBJ2-1	CASRNQGAGNEQFF	TGTGCCAGCAGGAACCAGGGGGCAGGCAATGAGCAGTTCTTC
-	TRBD2	TRBV5-1	TRBJ2-5	CASSVSAGGQETQYF	TGCGCCAGCAGCGTGTCGGCGGGGGGTCAAGAGACCCAGTACTTC
-	TRBD1	TRBV11-2	TRBJ1-1	CASSTRQGAKAFF	TGTGCCAGCAGCACGAGACAGGGGGCTAAAGCTTTCTTT
-	-	TRBV7-9	TRBJ2-4	CASSLGGALDIQYF	TGTGCCAGCAGCTTAGGTGGAGCGTTGGACATTCAGTACTTC
-	TRBD1	TRBV5-4	TRBJ2-1	CASRLQGANEQFF	TGTGCCAGCAGACTACAGGGGGCCAATGAGCAGTTCTTC
-	TRBD2	TRBV9	TRBJ2-3	CASSAGLAGSDTQYF	TGTGCCAGCAGCGCTGGACTAGCGGGATCAGATACGCAGTATTTT